The T cell receptor beta chain under discussion was sequenced for a study of metastatic and nonmetastatic thyroid tumors. Turning to the study itself: Patients with malignant and benign thyroid disease provided blood and tumor or nodule tissue, whose repertoires were compared.

Source study methods: A distant-metastasis classifier for papillary thyroid cancer was built using CDR3 differences across clinicopathological groups. TCRdb ran MiXCR on the PCR reads. The V and J calls and clone size come from TCRdb's table, not from the authors' own analysis. Among approximately 25,000 clones listed, around 20% were seen once. This clone has a count of ten or more. Its target is not known. Broader study findings: When malignant thyroid tumors were compared with benign nodules, TCR beta diversity was reportedly significantly higher in the malignant tumors. This held in both blood and tumor samples.

None of the patients had undergone any treatment ahead of thyroid surgery. The germline V gene has CDR1 MNHEY and CDR2 SMNVEV (reference sequence). CDR3 length: 14 amino acids. V gave up 6 bases and J gave up 5 bases, with 17 bases separating them. The TCR sequence derives from a male donor with papillary thyroid cancer or a benign thyroid nodule (not recorded which). Some clones in this sample may be carry-over from other donors' samples. The chain couples TRBV27 to TRBJ2-7; TRBD1 is a possible D gene (6 bases). The material sequenced was blood. The CDR3 protein is CASSLGYRDNEQYF. For the CDR3, the DNA is TGTGCCAGCAGCCTTGGATACCGGGACAACGAGCAGTACTTC.